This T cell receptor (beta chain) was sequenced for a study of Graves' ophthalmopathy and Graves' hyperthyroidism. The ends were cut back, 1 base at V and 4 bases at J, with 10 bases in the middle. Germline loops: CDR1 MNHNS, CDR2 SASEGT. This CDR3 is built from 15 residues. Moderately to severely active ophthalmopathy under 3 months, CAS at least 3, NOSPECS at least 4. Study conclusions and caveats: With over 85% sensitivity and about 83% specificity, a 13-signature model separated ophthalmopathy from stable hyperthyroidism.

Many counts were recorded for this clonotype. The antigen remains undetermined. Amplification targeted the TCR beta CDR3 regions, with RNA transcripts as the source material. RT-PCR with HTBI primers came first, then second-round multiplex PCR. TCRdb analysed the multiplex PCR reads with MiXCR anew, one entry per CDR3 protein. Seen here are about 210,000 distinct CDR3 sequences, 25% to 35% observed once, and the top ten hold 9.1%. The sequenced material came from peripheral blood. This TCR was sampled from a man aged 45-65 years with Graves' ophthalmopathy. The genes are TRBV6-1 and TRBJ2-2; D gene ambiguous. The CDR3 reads CASSEVQQSTGELFF. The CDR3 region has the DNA TGTGCCAGCAGTGAAGTACAACAGTCCACCGGGGAGCTGTTTTTT.